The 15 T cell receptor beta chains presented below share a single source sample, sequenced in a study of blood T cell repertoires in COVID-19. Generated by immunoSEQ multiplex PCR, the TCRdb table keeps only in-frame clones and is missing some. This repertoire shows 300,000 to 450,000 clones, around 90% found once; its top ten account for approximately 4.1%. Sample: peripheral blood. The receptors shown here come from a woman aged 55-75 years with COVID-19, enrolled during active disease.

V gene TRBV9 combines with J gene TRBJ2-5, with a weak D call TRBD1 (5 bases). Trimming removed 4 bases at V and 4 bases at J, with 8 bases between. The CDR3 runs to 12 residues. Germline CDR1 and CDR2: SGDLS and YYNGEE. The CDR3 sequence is CASSSRGETQYF. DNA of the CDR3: TGTGCCAGCAGCTCTAGGGGAGAGACCCAGTACTTC.

The CDR3 DNA sequence: TGTGCCAGCAGCGTGAGTACAGGGGGCCAAGAGACCCAGTACTTC. This gives the protein CASSVSTGGQETQYF. The V call is TRBV9, the J call TRBJ2-5; TRBD1 matches 8 bases. The CDR3 has 15 amino acids. J gave up 1 base and V 2 bases, and 4 bases lay outside the gene matches. Germline-derived CDR1 and CDR2 are SGDLS and YYNGEE.

The chain's CDR3 is CASSSTGNTEAFF. The CDR3 DNA follows: TGTGCCAGCAGTTCGACAGGGAACACTGAAGCTTTCTTT. V and J are TRBV2 and TRBJ1-1; weak D call: TRBD1 (6 bases). CDR1 and CDR2 (germline): SNHLY, FYNNEI. The CDR3 extends over 13 amino acids. The V gene lost 5 bases and the J gene lost 1 base, with 8 bases spanning the gap.

The CDR3 coding sequence is TGCGCCAGCAGCCTCGACAGCCCTGACCAGCCCCAGCATTTT. Protein sequence: CASSLDSPDQPQHF. The chain combines TRBV5-1 with TRBJ1-5; D is possibly TRBD1 (5 bases). The CDR3 totals 14 residues. V gave up 4 bases and J gave up 7 bases, with 15 bases separating them. CDR1 is SGHRS, CDR2 YFSETQ, per germline.

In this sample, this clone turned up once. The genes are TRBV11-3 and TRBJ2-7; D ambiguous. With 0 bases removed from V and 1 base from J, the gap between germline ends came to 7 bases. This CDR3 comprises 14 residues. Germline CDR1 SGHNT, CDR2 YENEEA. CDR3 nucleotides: TGTGCCAGCAGCTTAGAGTTGACATCCTACGAGCAGTACTTC. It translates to CASSLELTSYEQYF.

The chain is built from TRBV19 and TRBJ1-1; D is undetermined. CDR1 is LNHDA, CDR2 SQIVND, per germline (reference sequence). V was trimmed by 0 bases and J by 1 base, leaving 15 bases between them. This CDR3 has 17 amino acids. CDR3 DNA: TGTGCCAGTAGTATAGAAAGTATCCGCAGAACGAACACTGAAGCTTTCTTT. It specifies CASSIESIRRTNTEAFF.

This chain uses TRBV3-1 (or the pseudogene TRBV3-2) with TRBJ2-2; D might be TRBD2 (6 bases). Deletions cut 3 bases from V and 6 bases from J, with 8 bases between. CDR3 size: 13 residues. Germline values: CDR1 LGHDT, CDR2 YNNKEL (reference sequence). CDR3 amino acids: CASSHREAGELFF. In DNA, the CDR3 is TGTGCCAGCAGCCACAGGGAGGCCGGGGAGCTGTTTTTT.

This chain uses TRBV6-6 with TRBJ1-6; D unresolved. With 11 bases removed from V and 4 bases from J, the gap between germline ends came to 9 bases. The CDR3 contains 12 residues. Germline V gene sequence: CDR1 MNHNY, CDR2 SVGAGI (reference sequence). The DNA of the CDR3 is TGTGCCTCCTCGGAGTATAATTCACCCCTCCACTTT. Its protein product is CASSEYNSPLHF.

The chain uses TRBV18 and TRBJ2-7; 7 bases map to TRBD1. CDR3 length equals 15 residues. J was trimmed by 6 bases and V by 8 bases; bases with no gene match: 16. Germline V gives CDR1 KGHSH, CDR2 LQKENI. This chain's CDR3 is CASITSGQALSEQYF. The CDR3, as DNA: TGTGCCAGCATCACCAGTGGACAGGCGCTTTCCGAGCAGTACTTC.

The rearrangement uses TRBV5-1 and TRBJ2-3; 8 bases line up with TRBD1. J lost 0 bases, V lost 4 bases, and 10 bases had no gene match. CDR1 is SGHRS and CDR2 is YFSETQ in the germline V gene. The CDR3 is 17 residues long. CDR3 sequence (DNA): TGCGCCAGCAGCCTAGCTACAGGGGGAGCCAGCACAGATACGCAGTATTTT. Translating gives CASSLATGGASTDTQYF.

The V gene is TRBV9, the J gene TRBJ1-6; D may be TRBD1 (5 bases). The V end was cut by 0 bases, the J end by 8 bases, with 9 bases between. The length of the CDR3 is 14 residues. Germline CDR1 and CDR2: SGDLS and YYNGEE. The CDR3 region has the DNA TGTGCCAGCAGCGTAGCAGGGCGAGATTCACCCCTCCACTTT. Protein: CASSVAGRDSPLHF. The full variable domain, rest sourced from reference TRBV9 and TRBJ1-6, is DSGVTQTPKHLITATGQRVTLRCSPRSGDLSVYWYQQSLDQGLQFLIQYYNGEERAKGNILERFSAQQFPDLHSELNLSSLELGDSALYFCASSVAGRDSPLHFGNGTRLTVT.

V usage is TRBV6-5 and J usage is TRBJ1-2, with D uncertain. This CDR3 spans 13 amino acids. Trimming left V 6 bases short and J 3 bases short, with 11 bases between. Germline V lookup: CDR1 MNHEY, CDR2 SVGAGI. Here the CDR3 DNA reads TGTGCCAGCAGCTATTCAGCGGACTATGGCTACACCTTC. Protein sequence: CASSYSADYGYTF.

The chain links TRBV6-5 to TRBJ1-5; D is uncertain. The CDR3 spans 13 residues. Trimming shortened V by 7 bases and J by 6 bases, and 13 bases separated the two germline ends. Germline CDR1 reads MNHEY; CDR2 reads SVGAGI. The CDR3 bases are TGTGCCAGCACAGAGAAGGGAGGTCAGCCCCAGCATTTT. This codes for CASTEKGGQPQHF.

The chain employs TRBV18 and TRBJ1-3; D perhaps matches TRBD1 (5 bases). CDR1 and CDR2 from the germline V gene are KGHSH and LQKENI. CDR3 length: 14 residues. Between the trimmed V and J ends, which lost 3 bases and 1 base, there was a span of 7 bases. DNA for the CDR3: TGTGCCAGCTCACCGACAGCGTCTGGAAACACCATATATTTT. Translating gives CASSPTASGNTIYF.

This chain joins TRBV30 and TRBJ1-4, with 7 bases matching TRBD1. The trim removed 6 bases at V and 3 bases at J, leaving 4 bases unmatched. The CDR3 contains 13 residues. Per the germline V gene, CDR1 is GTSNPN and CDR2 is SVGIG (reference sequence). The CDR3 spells CACDREANEKLFF. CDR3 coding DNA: TGTGCCTGCGACAGGGAGGCTAATGAAAAACTGTTTTTT.